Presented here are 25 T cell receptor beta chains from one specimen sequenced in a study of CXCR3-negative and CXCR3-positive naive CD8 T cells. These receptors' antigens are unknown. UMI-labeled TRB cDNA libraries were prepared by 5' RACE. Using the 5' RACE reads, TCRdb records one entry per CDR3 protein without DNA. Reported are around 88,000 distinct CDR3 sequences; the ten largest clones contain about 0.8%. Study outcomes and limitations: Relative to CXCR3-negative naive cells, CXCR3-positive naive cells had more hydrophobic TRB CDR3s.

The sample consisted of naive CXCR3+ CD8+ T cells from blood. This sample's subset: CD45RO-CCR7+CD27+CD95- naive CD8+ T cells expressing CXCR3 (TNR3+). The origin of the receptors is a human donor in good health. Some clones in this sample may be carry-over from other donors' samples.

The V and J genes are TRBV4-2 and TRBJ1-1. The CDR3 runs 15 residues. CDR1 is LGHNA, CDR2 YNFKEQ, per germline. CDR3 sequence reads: CASSQDWRGNTEAFF.

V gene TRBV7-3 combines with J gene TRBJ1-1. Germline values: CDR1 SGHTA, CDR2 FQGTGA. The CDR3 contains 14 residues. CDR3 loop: CASSLRSENTEAFF.

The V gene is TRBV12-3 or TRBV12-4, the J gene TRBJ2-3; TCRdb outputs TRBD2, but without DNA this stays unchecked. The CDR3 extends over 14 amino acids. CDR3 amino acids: CASSLTSSTDTQYF.

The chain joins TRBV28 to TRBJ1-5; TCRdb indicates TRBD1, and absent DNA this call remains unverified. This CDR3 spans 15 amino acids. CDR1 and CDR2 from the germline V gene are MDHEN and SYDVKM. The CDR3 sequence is CASSTSRQANQPQHF.

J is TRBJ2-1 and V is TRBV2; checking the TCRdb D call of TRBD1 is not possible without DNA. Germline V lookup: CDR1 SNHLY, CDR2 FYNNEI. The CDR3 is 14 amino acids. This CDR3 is CASGGTGGYNEQFF.

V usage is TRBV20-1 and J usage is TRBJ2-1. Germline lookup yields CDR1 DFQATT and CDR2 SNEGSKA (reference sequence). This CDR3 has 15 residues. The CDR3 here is CSARDPQTEYNEQFF.

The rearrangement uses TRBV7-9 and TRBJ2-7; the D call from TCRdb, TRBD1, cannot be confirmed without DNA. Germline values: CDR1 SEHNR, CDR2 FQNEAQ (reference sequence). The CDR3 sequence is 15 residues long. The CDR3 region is CASSSIPEGVYEQYF.

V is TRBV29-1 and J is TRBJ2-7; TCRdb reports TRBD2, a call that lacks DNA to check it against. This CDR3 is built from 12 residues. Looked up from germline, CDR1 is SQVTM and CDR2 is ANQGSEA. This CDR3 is CSVAWGEDEQYF.

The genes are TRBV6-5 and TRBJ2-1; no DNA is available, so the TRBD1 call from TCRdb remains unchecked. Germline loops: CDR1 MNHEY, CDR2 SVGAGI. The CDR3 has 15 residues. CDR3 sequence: CASRSPGQGYDEQFF.

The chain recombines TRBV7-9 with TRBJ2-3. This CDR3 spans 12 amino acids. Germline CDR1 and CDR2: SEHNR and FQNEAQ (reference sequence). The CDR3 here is CASSLSPDTQYF.

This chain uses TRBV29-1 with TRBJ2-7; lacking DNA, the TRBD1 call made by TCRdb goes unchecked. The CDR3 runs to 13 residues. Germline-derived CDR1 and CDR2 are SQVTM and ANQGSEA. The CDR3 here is CSVHRVGSYEQYF.

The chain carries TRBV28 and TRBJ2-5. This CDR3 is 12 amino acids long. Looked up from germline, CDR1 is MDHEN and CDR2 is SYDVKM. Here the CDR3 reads CASMNPRETQYF. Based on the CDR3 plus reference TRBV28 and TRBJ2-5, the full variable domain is DVKVTQSSRYLVKRTGEKVFLECVQDMDHENMFWYRQDPGLGLRLIYFSYDVKMKEKGDIPEGYSVSREKKERFSLILESASTNQTSMYLCASMNPRETQYFGPGTRLLVL.

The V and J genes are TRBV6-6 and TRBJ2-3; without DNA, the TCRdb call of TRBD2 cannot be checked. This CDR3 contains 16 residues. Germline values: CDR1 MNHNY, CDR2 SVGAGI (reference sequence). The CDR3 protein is CASSWTSGGAPDTQYF.

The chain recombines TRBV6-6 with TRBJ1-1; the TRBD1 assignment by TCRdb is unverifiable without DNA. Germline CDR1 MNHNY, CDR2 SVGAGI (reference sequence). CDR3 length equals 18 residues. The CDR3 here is CASSYSMDRIDLNTEAFF.

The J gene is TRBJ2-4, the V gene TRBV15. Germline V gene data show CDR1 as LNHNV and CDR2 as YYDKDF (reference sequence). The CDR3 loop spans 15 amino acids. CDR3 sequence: CATSISINVENIQYF.

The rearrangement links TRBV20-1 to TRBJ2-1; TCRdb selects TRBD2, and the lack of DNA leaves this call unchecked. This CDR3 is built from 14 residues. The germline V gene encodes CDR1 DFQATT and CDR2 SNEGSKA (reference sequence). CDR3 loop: CSARLAGLGNEQFF.

CDR3 loop: CSVHPPRFPYGYTF. The chain couples TRBV29-1 to TRBJ1-2; TCRdb picks TRBD1, but there is no DNA to check that call. CDR3 size: 14 residues. CDR1 is SQVTM and CDR2 is ANQGSEA in the germline V gene. The full variable domain, rest sourced from reference TRBV29-1 and TRBJ1-2, is SAVISQKPSRDICQRGTSLTIQCQVDSQVTMMFWYRQQPGQSLTLIATANQGSEATYESGFVIDKFPISRPNLTFSTLTVSNMSPEDSSIYLCSVHPPRFPYGYTFGSGTRLTVV.

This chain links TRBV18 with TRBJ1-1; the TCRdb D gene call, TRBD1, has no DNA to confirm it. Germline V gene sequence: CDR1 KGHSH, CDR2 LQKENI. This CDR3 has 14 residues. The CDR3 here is CASSRATGLGEAFF.

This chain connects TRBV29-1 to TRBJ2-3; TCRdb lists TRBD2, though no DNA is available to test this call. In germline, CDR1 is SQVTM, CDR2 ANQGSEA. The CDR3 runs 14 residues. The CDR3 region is CSVEGQEGSDTQYF.

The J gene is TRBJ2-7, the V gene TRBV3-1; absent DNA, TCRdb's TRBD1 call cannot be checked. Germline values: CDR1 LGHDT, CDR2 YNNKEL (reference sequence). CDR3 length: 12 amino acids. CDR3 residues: CASSRPGDEQYF.

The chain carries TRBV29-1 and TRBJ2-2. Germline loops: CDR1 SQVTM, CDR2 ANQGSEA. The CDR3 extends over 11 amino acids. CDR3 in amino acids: CSMESTGELFF.

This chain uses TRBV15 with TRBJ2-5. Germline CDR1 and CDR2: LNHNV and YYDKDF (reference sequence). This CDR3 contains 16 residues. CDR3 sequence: CATSRDLVGKKETQYF.

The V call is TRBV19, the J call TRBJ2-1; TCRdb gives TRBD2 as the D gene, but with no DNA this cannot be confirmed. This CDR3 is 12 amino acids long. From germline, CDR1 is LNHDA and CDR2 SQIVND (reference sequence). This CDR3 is CASERGDNEQFF.

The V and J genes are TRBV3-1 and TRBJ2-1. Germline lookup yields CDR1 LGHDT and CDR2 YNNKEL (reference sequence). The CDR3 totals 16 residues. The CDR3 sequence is CASSPLLAGLYNEQFF.

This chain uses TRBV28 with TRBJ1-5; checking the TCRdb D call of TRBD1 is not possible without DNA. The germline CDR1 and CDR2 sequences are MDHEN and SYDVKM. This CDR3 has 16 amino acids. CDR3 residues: CASNPGRFKDNQPQHF.